The 14 T cell receptor beta chains in this list originate from one sample, sequenced in a study of tumor-infiltrating lymphocytes in localized non-small cell lung cancer. The protocol was immunoSEQ multiplex PCR, while the TCRdb copy is restricted to in-frame clones and leaves out a portion. The sample lists some 5,200 clones, around 60% seen once, with about 14% in the top ten. Sequenced input: uninvolved lung tissue not adjacent to the tumor. The receptors originated from a human donor with non-small cell lung cancer.

V usage is TRBV30 and J usage is TRBJ2-7; 8 bases line up with TRBD2. V dropped 5 bases and J dropped 3; count of bases not matched to a gene: 12. The CDR3 sequence is 15 residues long. Per germline, CDR1 GTSNPN and CDR2 SVGIG (reference sequence). Written as DNA, the CDR3 is TGTGCCTGGGAGGGAGCGGGAGTCAGGAGCTACGAGCAGTACTTC. This translates into CAWEGAGVRSYEQYF.

This rearrangement joins TRBV28 to TRBJ1-2; TRBD1 is a possible D gene (5 bases). The length of the CDR3 is 15 residues. From germline, CDR1 is MDHEN and CDR2 SYDVKM. Trimming took 7 bases from V and 3 from J, leaving 18 bases between them. The CDR3 DNA follows: TGTGCCAGCAAAGGAGGGGCGACGTTCGACTATGGCTACACCTTC. Its protein is CASKGGATFDYGYTF.

The chain combines TRBV6-6 with TRBJ2-7, with 7 bases aligning to TRBD2. V trimming: 10 bases; J trimming: 5 bases; junction bases outside the gene matches: 14. This CDR3 comprises 14 residues. Germline CDR1 is MNHNY and CDR2 is SVGAGI (reference sequence). The CDR3 protein is CATQGGRGFNEQYF. The CDR3 DNA sequence: TGTGCCACCCAGGGCGGGAGAGGTTTCAACGAGCAGTACTTC.

The rearrangement uses TRBV19 and TRBJ2-5; weak D call: TRBD1 (6 bases). Deletions cut 5 bases from V and 4 bases from J, with 17 bases between. The CDR3 runs 15 residues. Germline loops: CDR1 LNHDA, CDR2 SQIVND (reference sequence). CDR3 in amino acids: CASSSTGNIGETQYF. The CDR3 DNA is TGTGCCAGTAGTTCTACAGGGAATATCGGAGAGACCCAGTACTTC.

V gene TRBV9 combines with J gene TRBJ1-2; D call uncertain. CDR1 is SGDLS, CDR2 YYNGEE, per germline. The V gene lost 4 bases and the J gene lost 4 bases, with 17 bases spanning the gap. This CDR3 is built from 15 residues. The CDR3 DNA reads as TGTGCCAGCAGCCCCCGCTCAACAATCTCCTATGGCTACACCTTC. Protein: CASSPRSTISYGYTF.

This chain uses TRBV7-9 with TRBJ2-7; tentative D call: TRBD1 (6 bases). Trimming pared 6 bases from V and 6 bases from J, leaving 12 bases between. The CDR3 is 12 amino acids. Germline V gene data show CDR1 as SEHNR and CDR2 as FQNEAQ (reference sequence). The CDR3 nucleotides read TGTGCCAGCAGTTCGGACAGCCTCGAGCAGTACTTC. This translates into CASSSDSLEQYF.

This chain links TRBV7-2 with TRBJ2-2; unclear D gene. The CDR3 is 16 residues long. V lost 2 bases and J lost 0, with 10 bases in between. Germline assignment: CDR1 SGHTA and CDR2 FQGNSA. CDR3: CASSLKRVANTGELFF. CDR3 in DNA: TGTGCCAGCAGCTTAAAAAGAGTCGCGAACACCGGGGAGCTGTTTTTT.

The chain is built from TRBV28 and TRBJ2-7, with 10 positions matching TRBD2. Germline assignment: CDR1 MDHEN and CDR2 SYDVKM. The CDR3 has 20 residues. The trim removed 8 bases at V and 3 bases at J, leaving 25 bases unmatched. DNA of the CDR3: TGTGCCAGCTCCCCAGCCTTGGGGGGACGTGGGACTAGCGCATACTACGAGCAGTACTTC. It codes for CASSPALGGRGTSAYYEQYF.

The chain links TRBV19 to TRBJ1-1; possible D gene TRBD1, 5 bases. Germline lookup yields CDR1 LNHDA and CDR2 SQIVND (reference sequence). Trimming removed 2 bases from V and 4 bases from J, with 8 bases in between. The CDR3 contains 13 residues. CDR3 residues: CASSIRRGTEAFF. Written as DNA, the CDR3 is TGTGCCAGTAGTATACGGAGGGGCACTGAAGCTTTCTTT. Variable domain in full (rest from reference TRBV19 and TRBJ1-1): DGGITQSPKYLFRKEGQNVTLSCEQNLNHDAMYWYRQDPGQGLRLIYYSQIVNDFQKGDIAEGYSVSREKKESFPLTVTSAQKNPTAFYLCASSIRRGTEAFFGQGTRLTVV.

This clone has a handful of counts. The V call is TRBV7-2, the J call TRBJ2-1; D ambiguous. Germline V gene data show CDR1 as SGHTA and CDR2 as FQGNSA. The CDR3 has 15 amino acids. The ends were cut back, 8 bases at V and 0 bases at J, with 14 bases in the middle. CDR3 DNA sequence: TGTGCCAGCGCACCTGAGGTCAGCTCCTACAATGAGCAGTTCTTC. It specifies CASAPEVSSYNEQFF.

This clone qualifies as large. The chain joins TRBV6-5 to TRBJ1-5; unclear D gene. Trimming shortened V by 6 bases and J by 0 bases, and 6 bases separated the two germline ends. CDR1 MNHEY and CDR2 SVGAGI come from the germline V gene. This CDR3 comprises 13 residues. The CDR3 spells CASRLHSNQPQHF. CDR3 DNA sequence: TGTGCCAGCAGGCTTCATAGCAATCAGCCCCAGCATTTT.

This sequence joins TRBV7-6 and TRBJ2-5; D unclear. This CDR3 region has 12 residues. V was shortened by 5 bases and J by 5 bases, with 9 bases between the two germline ends. Germline values: CDR1 SGHVS, CDR2 FNYEAQ. CDR3: CASSRLGETQYF. The CDR3 region has the DNA TGTGCCAGCAGCCGCCTCGGGGAGACCCAGTACTTC.

By sample share, this clone is medium-sized. The chain carries TRBV14 and TRBJ2-7; D is undetermined. V gave up 0 bases and J gave up 8 bases, with 8 bases separating them. Germline assignment: CDR1 SGHDN and CDR2 FVKESK. The CDR3 is 12 residues long. In DNA form, the CDR3 reads TGTGCCAGCAGCCAAGATAGGGTGAAGCAGTACTTC. This encodes CASSQDRVKQYF.

This clone has more than one count but fewer than ten. V usage is TRBV10-3 and J usage is TRBJ1-3; tentative D call: TRBD1 (5 bases). The V gene lost 0 bases and the J gene lost 2 bases, with 11 bases spanning the gap. The CDR3 covers 16 residues. The germline gives CDR1 ENHRY, CDR2 SYGVKD. This chain's CDR3 is CAISESNRGAGNTIYF. CDR3 DNA sequence: TGTGCCATCAGTGAGTCGAATAGGGGCGCTGGAAACACCATATATTTT.